Shown below are 10 T cell receptor beta chains from a single sample sequenced in a study of brain T cells in children with intractable seizures. The method was immunoSEQ multiplex PCR; TCRdb's version includes in-frame clones alone and lacks a portion of them. The sample records roughly 110,000 clones, roughly 94% being singletons. This material consisted of peripheral blood, taken at surgery. These receptors were collected from a boy less than two years old with hemimegalencephaly and intractable seizures.

The chain carries TRBV21-1 and TRBJ1-2; the D call of TRBD1 is as the table states it, not checked on the DNA. TRBV21-1 is marked as a pseudogene. The CDR3 is made up of 16 amino acids. The DNA for the CDR3 is TGTGCCAGCAGCCAAAATCCAGGGGACAGGGACAGGGGCTACACCTTC. Encoded protein: CASSQNPGDRDRGYTF.

The rearrangement joins TRBV27 to TRBJ1-2; D perhaps matches TRBD1 (5 bases). The ends were cut back, 3 bases at V and 0 bases at J, with 8 bases in the middle. The CDR3 totals 14 residues. Germline V lookup: CDR1 MNHEY, CDR2 SMNVEV (reference sequence). The CDR3 bases are TGTGCCAGCAGTTTGGCAGGGCCTAACTATGGCTACACCTTC. Encoded protein: CASSLAGPNYGYTF.

The chain is built from TRBV27 and TRBJ2-7, with TRBD2 identical over 8 bases. The CDR3 consists of 16 residues. Germline lookup yields CDR1 MNHEY and CDR2 SMNVEV (reference sequence). V lost 4 bases and J lost 2; bases outside the gene matches: 10. The CDR3 coding sequence is TGTGCCAGCAGTTACGGGGGGGGAGCCAATACCTACGAGCAGTACTTC. Encoded protein: CASSYGGGANTYEQYF.

The rearrangement links TRBV7-3 to TRBJ2-1, with D uncertain. V shed 4 bases and J shed 3 bases, with 7 bases lying between them. From germline, CDR1 is SGHTA and CDR2 FQGTGA. CDR3 length: 13 amino acids. The CDR3 sequence: CASSSTGYNEQFF. The CDR3 DNA is TGTGCCAGCAGCTCCACGGGCTACAATGAGCAGTTCTTC.

V is TRBV7-2 and J is TRBJ1-2, with 7 bases fitting TRBD1. J lost 6 bases, V lost 3 bases, and 10 bases had no gene match. This CDR3 contains 15 residues. Germline V gene sequence: CDR1 SGHTA, CDR2 FQGNSA. The DNA of the CDR3 is TGTGCCAGCAGCTTGGTCCGAGACAGGGCCCATGGCTACACCTTC. Translated: CASSLVRDRAHGYTF.

This chain uses TRBV7-9 with TRBJ1-3, with TRBD1 identical over 8 bases. The germline CDR1 and CDR2 sequences are SEHNR and FQNEAQ (reference sequence). This CDR3 is 15 amino acids long. Trimming cost V 5 bases and J 0 bases; bases outside gene matches: 3. The CDR3 nucleotides are TGTGCCAGCAGCCCAACAGGGGGCTCTGGAAACACCATATATTTT. Protein sequence: CASSPTGGSGNTIYF.

V is TRBV27 and J is TRBJ2-5; 8 positions match TRBD1. With V trimmed by 2 bases and J by 3 bases, 2 bases remained unmatched. The CDR3 extends over 14 amino acids. Germline lookup yields CDR1 MNHEY and CDR2 SMNVEV (reference sequence). The CDR3 spells CASSLMTGEETQYF. The CDR3 DNA reads as TGTGCCAGCAGTTTAATGACAGGGGAAGAGACCCAGTACTTC.

The chain recombines TRBV7-2 with TRBJ2-5; D call uncertain. Germline V gene lookup returns CDR1 SGHTA and CDR2 FQGNSA. The CDR3 consists of 14 residues. Trimming took off 4 bases at V and 5 bases at J, with 14 bases between the two ends. DNA of the CDR3: TGTGCCAGCAGCTACGACTTTCCGGGCGAGACCCAGTACTTC. Amino acid sequence: CASSYDFPGETQYF.

This clone has a single count. V and J are TRBV18 and TRBJ1-5; 10 bases line up with TRBD1. The CDR3 sequence is 17 residues long. CDR1 is KGHSH, CDR2 LQKENI, per germline. With V trimmed by 2 bases and J by 7 bases, 11 bases remained unmatched. CDR3 nucleotide sequence: TGTGCCAGCTCACCATCGGGACAGGGGATGGTTGGGCAGCCCCAGCATTTT. The encoded protein is CASSPSGQGMVGQPQHF. The variable domain in full, completed from reference TRBV18 and TRBJ1-5, reads NAGVMQNPRHLVRRRGQEARLRCSPMKGHSHVYWYRQLPEEGLKFMVYLQKENIIDESGMPKERFSAEFPKEGPSILRIQQVVRGDSAAYFCASSPSGQGMVGQPQHFGDGTRLSIL.

The J gene is TRBJ1-1, the V gene TRBV10-3; 7 nucleotides match TRBD1. The CDR3 runs to 15 residues. Trimming took 3 bases from V and 2 from J; bases not matched to a gene: 6. CDR1 and CDR2 (germline): ENHRY, SYGVKD. Here the CDR3 DNA reads TGTGCCATCAGTGACTGGGGACAGACAAACACTGAAGCTTTCTTT. Translating it yields CAISDWGQTNTEAFF.